A single sample gave rise to the 30 T cell receptor beta chains below, sequenced in a study of CD8+CD57+ T cells in acquired aplastic anemia. Selection for sequencing was limited to patients who had shown CD8+CD57+ cell expansion by flow cytometry. The TCR beta profiling, which covered VDJ combination and CDR3 sequence, was carried out using genomic DNA as the template. TCRdb reanalysed the reads using MiXCR and keeps one entry per CDR3 protein. The sample contains some 150,000 distinct CDR3 sequences, 71% of which appear only once. The specimen was sorted CD4+, CD8+, or CD8+CD57+ T cells (not recorded which) from PBMCs. Receptors were obtained from a human donor with aplastic anemia.

The J gene is TRBJ2-5, the V gene TRBV7-3, with D unclear. This CDR3 has 13 residues. Germline loops: CDR1 SGHTA, CDR2 FQGTGA. V lost 4 bases and J 1 base, leaving 7 bases between the germline ends. The CDR3 nucleotides read TGTGCCAGCAGCTCAACAGCCCAAGAGACCCAGTACTTC. This gives the protein CASSSTAQETQYF.

A single count supports this clonotype. The rearrangement links TRBV19 to TRBJ1-5; the D is unclear. The V gene lost 1 base and the J gene lost 2 bases, with 6 bases spanning the gap. The CDR3 is 14 residues long. Germline V gene data show CDR1 as LNHDA and CDR2 as SQIVND (reference sequence). This CDR3 reads CASSIVAGNQPQHF. CDR3 DNA sequence: TGTGCCAGTAGTATAGTGGCGGGCAATCAGCCCCAGCATTTT.

Ten or more counts support this clonotype. V gene TRBV6-4 combines with J gene TRBJ2-5, with 7 bases lining up with TRBD1. This CDR3 has 14 amino acids. From germline, CDR1 is MRHNA and CDR2 SNTAGT. J lost 0 bases, V lost 5 bases, and 3 bases had no gene match. The DNA of the CDR3 is TGTGCCAGCAGTACCACAGGGGACCAAGAGACCCAGTACTTC. It encodes CASSTTGDQETQYF.

This clonotype was seen many times. The rearrangement links TRBV25-1 to TRBJ2-2; maybe TRBD2 (6 bases). Trimming shortened V by 4 bases and J by 3 bases, and 9 bases separated the two germline ends. CDR1 MGHDK and CDR2 SYGVNS come from the germline V gene. This CDR3 has 14 amino acids. CDR3 loop: CASSGGGDTGELFF. The CDR3 DNA sequence: TGTGCCAGCAGTGGGGGCGGGGACACCGGGGAGCTGTTTTTT.

Concerning this clonotype: At one end, the junction sequence differs from germline, possibly due to a read error. The chain links TRBV2 to TRBJ2-3; unclear D gene. The CDR3 runs 10 residues. Germline lookup yields CDR1 SNHLY and CDR2 FYNNEI. CDR3 sequence reads: CASSGYTQYF. The CDR3 region has the DNA TGTGCCAGCAGTGGATATACGCAGTATTTC.

The CDR3 DNA reads as TGTGCCAGCAGAGCCTCTAGCGACAGCACAGATACGCAGTATTTT. Its protein is CASRASSDSTDTQYF. V and J are TRBV2 and TRBJ2-3; possible D gene TRBD2, 6 bases. Looked up from germline, CDR1 is SNHLY and CDR2 is FYNNEI. Trimming stripped 6 bases from V and 0 bases from J, with 13 bases between. This CDR3 has 15 amino acids.

This chain uses TRBV20-1 with TRBJ1-1; 7 bases map to TRBD1. Germline trimming cut 6 bases from V and 6 bases from J; bases unmatched to any gene: 7. There are 12 residues in the CDR3. The V gene's germline CDR1 is DFQATT and CDR2 SNEGSKA (reference sequence). The CDR3 DNA is TGCAGTGCCCCGGACAGGCTATCTGAAGCTTTCTTT. This encodes CSAPDRLSEAFF.

This chain connects TRBV7-2 to TRBJ2-1; the match to TRBD2 covers 10 bases. V shed 6 bases and J 4 bases; nucleotides not matched to a gene: 3. The CDR3 has 14 residues. CDR1 is SGHTA, CDR2 FQGNSA, per germline. CDR3 nucleotides: TGTGCCAGCAGGAAGCGGGAGGGTTACAATGAGCAGTTCTTC. Protein: CASRKREGYNEQFF.

Regarding this clonotype: A read error is possible here, since a much larger clone lies one base away. The chain couples TRBV9 to TRBJ2-3, with TRBD2 identical over 14 bases. V dropped 2 bases and J dropped 2; count of bases not matched to a gene: 10. Germline V gene sequence: CDR1 SGDLS, CDR2 YYNGEE. The CDR3 runs 19 residues. In DNA form, the CDR3 reads TGTGCCAGCAGCGTCCACGCCGAGACTAGCGGGGGGGACACAGATACGCAGTATTTT. It yields the protein CASSVHAETSGGDTDTQYF.

The chain joins TRBV7-9 to TRBJ1-1; D unresolved. Germline CDR1 SEHNR, CDR2 FQNEAQ (reference sequence). V was cut by 5 bases and J by 7 bases, with 11 bases left in between. CDR3 length: 12 residues. CDR3 bases: TGTGCCAGCAGCCGCCAGGATAATGAAGCTTTCTTT. Protein sequence: CASSRQDNEAFF.

The rearrangement links TRBV9 to TRBJ2-7; D tentatively reads TRBD1 or TRBD2 (5 bases each). Germline CDR1 and CDR2: SGDLS and YYNGEE. V was pared by 0 bases and J by 0 bases, with 10 bases between. This CDR3 has 15 residues. CDR3 amino acids: CASSVEGTGSYEQYF. CDR3 in DNA: TGTGCCAGCAGCGTAGAAGGGACGGGCTCCTACGAGCAGTACTTC. The whole variable domain, filled in from reference TRBV9 and TRBJ2-7, reads DSGVTQTPKHLITATGQRVTLRCSPRSGDLSVYWYQQSLDQGLQFLIQYYNGEERAKGNILERFSAQQFPDLHSELNLSSLELGDSALYFCASSVEGTGSYEQYFGPGTRLTVT.

This clonotype was detected a few times. The chain couples TRBV19 to TRBJ2-1; D may be TRBD1 or TRBD2 (5 bases each). From germline, CDR1 is LNHDA and CDR2 SQIVND (reference sequence). Trimming removed 0 bases from V and 5 bases from J, with 11 bases in between. The CDR3 spans 15 residues. Here the CDR3 reads CASSIDMGPHNEQFF. DNA for the CDR3: TGTGCCAGTAGTATAGATATGGGACCCCACAATGAGCAGTTCTTC.

J is TRBJ2-7 and V is TRBV20-1, with TRBD1 as a possible D gene (5 bases). The germline V and J ends were trimmed by 6 bases and 7 bases, with 19 bases remaining between them. The CDR3 has 13 amino acids. Looked up from germline, CDR1 is DFQATT and CDR2 is SNEGSKA (reference sequence). In DNA form, the CDR3 reads TGCAGTGCACCTCGTGGGGCGCGCGCTGAGCAGTACTTC. Amino acid sequence: CSAPRGARAEQYF.

This chain joins TRBV7-8 and TRBJ2-2; D remains ambiguous. Germline loops: CDR1 SGHVS, CDR2 FQNEAQ. The CDR3 contains 13 residues. V lost 4 bases and J lost 7, with 10 bases in between. The CDR3 loop reads CASSSKRNGELFF. In nucleotides, the CDR3 is TGTGCCAGCAGCTCAAAACGAAACGGGGAGCTGTTTTTT.

The J gene is TRBJ1-1, the V gene TRBV9; TRBD1 matches 7 bases. V shed 3 bases and J 8 bases; nucleotides not matched to a gene: 4. Per the germline V gene, CDR1 is SGDLS and CDR2 is YYNGEE. The CDR3 has 12 amino acids. CDR3 DNA sequence: TGTGCCAGCAGCGGACAGGGTGTCGAAGCTTTCTTT. As protein: CASSGQGVEAFF.

The chain couples TRBV7-6 to TRBJ2-1; D is unresolved. The CDR3 has 13 amino acids. The V and J ends lost 3 bases and 5 bases respectively, with 8 bases between them. Germline CDR1 reads SGHVS; CDR2 reads FNYEAQ. CDR3 residues: CASSFGRHNEQFF. The CDR3 nucleotides read TGTGCCAGCAGCTTTGGACGGCACAATGAGCAGTTCTTC.

Worth noting for this clonotype: Germline and junction disagree at one end, which may indicate a read error. The gene calls are TRBV4-1 and TRBJ2-2, with a tentative D call TRBD1 (6 bases). CDR1 and CDR2 (germline): MGHRA, YSYEKL. The CDR3 sequence is 18 residues long. The CDR3 nucleotides read TGCGCCAGCAGGCAAGAATCTACCGGGGCAGGGGAAGCCGGGGAGCTGTTTTTT. Protein sequence: CASRQESTGAGEAGELFF.

This rearrangement joins TRBV6-5 to TRBJ1-1; D may be TRBD1 (6 bases). V was pared by 6 bases and J by 6 bases, with 8 bases between. Germline values: CDR1 MNHEY, CDR2 SVGAGI. The CDR3 consists of 11 residues. The CDR3 bases are TGTGCCAGCAGGGGGACATCTGAAGCTTTCTTT. Translating gives CASRGTSEAFF.

The chain is built from TRBV7-9 and TRBJ1-1, with TRBD1 as a possible D gene (5 bases). The CDR3 length is 15 residues. The germline V gene encodes CDR1 SEHNR and CDR2 FQNEAQ (reference sequence). V gave up 4 bases and J gave up 6 bases, with 18 bases separating them. CDR3 in DNA: TGTGCCAGCAGCTCTTCCTGGGGGATGGAATCTGAAGCTTTCTTT. Translating it yields CASSSSWGMESEAFF.

V is TRBV6-5 and J is TRBJ1-1; 8 nucleotides align to TRBD1. The CDR3 runs to 12 residues. Germline lookup yields CDR1 MNHEY and CDR2 SVGAGI. V shed 6 bases and J 14 bases; nucleotides not matched to a gene: 11. CDR3 sequence: CASSQQGGHRFF. DNA of the CDR3: TGTGCCAGCAGCCAACAGGGGGGGCATAGGTTCTTT.

The V and J genes are TRBV20-1 and TRBJ2-7; 9 nucleotides align to TRBD1. The CDR3 is 13 residues long. Trimming removed 5 bases from V and 2 bases from J; junction bases left unmatched: 4. In germline, CDR1 is DFQATT, CDR2 SNEGSKA (reference sequence). In nucleotides, the CDR3 is TGCAGTGCTTCCGGGACAGGGACCTACGAGCAGTACTTC. This sequence encodes CSASGTGTYEQYF.

The chain recombines TRBV2 with TRBJ2-7; 7 nucleotides line up with TRBD2. Per germline, CDR1 SNHLY and CDR2 FYNNEI. J gave up 5 bases and V 3 bases, and 4 bases lay outside the gene matches. This CDR3 spans 13 amino acids. This CDR3 reads CASSDRTSDEQYF. The CDR3 bases are TGTGCCAGCAGTGATAGGACTAGTGACGAGCAGTACTTC. Combining the CDR3 with reference TRBV2 and TRBJ2-7 gives the whole variable domain EPEVTQTPSHQVTQMGQEVILRCVPISNHLYFYWYRQILGQKVEFLVSFYNNEISEKSEIFDDQFSVERPDGSNFTLKIRSTKLEDSAMYFCASSDRTSDEQYFGPGTRLTVT.

The chain recombines TRBV2 with TRBJ2-7, with TRBD1 matching 7 bases. V was clipped by 6 bases and J by 6 bases; unmatched bases: 11. In germline, CDR1 is SNHLY, CDR2 FYNNEI. CDR3 length: 14 amino acids. The CDR3 DNA reads as TGTGCCAGCAGCGACAGGGTTTATATCGCCGAGCAGTACTTC. Translated, it gives CASSDRVYIAEQYF.

There are a few counts of this clonotype. J is TRBJ1-1 and V is TRBV19; D remains unclear. V was pared by 9 bases and J by 5 bases, with 13 bases between. The CDR3 consists of 12 residues. Germline CDR1 is LNHDA and CDR2 is SQIVND (reference sequence). The CDR3 region has the DNA TGTGCCAGCAGCTTCGGGAGAACTGAAGCTTTCTTT. Its protein product is CASSFGRTEAFF.

The chain links TRBV19 to TRBJ2-2; no definite D call. Germline V gene lookup returns CDR1 LNHDA and CDR2 SQIVND (reference sequence). CDR3 length: 11 residues. V lost 9 bases, J lost 5 bases, and 7 bases lay in between. Here the CDR3 reads CASDRTGELFF. The CDR3 bases are TGTGCCAGCGATAGGACCGGGGAGCTGTTTTTT.

This chain joins TRBV2 and TRBJ2-1; 15 nucleotides agree with TRBD2. With V trimmed by 6 bases and J by 7 bases, 10 bases remained unmatched. CDR1 and CDR2 from the germline V gene are SNHLY and FYNNEI. This CDR3 has 17 amino acids. The CDR3 region is CASSGPGLAGGPNEQFF. In DNA, the CDR3 is TGTGCCAGCAGCGGTCCGGGACTAGCGGGAGGTCCGAATGAGCAGTTCTTC.

This chain links TRBV20-1 with TRBJ2-1; D might be TRBD2 (6 bases). Trimming cost V 7 bases and J 6 bases, with 19 bases left between them. The CDR3 has 14 amino acids. Germline-derived CDR1 and CDR2 are DFQATT and SNEGSKA (reference sequence). CDR3 in amino acids: CSGAGSGDRNEQFF. CDR3 bases: TGCAGTGGGGCAGGGTCGGGAGACCGCAATGAGCAGTTCTTC.

As for this clonotype: One junction end does not reproduce the germline sequence, and a read error may be involved. This chain's CDR3 is CASSLVGGGRNNEHFF. The CDR3 DNA sequence: TGCGCCAGCAGCTTGGTTGGCGGGGGGAGAAACAATGAGCATTTCTTC. V gene TRBV5-1 combines with J gene TRBJ2-1; 8 nucleotides line up with TRBD2. The CDR3 contains 16 residues. CDR1 is SGHRS and CDR2 is YFSETQ in the germline V gene.

J is TRBJ1-1 and V is TRBV12-3 or TRBV12-4; D not certain. Trimming took 3 bases from V and 4 from J, leaving 9 bases between them. The CDR3 consists of 13 residues. The CDR3 sequence is CASSFRVGTEAFF. The CDR3 DNA reads as TGTGCCAGCAGTTTTAGGGTGGGCACTGAAGCTTTCTTT.

This clonotype was counted a single time. J is TRBJ2-2 and V is TRBV20-1, with D hard to call. The CDR3 totals 13 residues. The germline V gene encodes CDR1 DFQATT and CDR2 SNEGSKA (reference sequence). Trimming shortened V by 4 bases and J by 3 bases, and 9 bases separated the two germline ends. CDR3 in DNA: TGCAGTGCTATTAGTGAGGACACCGGGGAGCTGTTTTTT. This codes for CSAISEDTGELFF.